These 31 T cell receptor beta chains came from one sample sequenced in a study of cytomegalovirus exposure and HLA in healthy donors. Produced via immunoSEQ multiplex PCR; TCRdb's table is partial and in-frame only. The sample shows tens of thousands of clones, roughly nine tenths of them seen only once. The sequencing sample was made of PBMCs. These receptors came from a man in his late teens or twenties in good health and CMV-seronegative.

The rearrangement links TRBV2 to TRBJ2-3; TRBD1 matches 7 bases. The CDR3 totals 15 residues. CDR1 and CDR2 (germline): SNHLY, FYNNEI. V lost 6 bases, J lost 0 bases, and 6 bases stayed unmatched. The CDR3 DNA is TGTGCCAGCAGGGTGGGACAGTCTAGCACAGATACGCAGTATTTT. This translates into CASRVGQSSTDTQYF.

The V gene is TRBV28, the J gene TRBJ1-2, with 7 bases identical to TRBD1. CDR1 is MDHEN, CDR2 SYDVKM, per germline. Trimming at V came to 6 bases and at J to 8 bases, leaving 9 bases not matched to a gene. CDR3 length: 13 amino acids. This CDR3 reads CASRYRGRRGYTF. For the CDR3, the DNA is TGTGCCAGCAGGTACAGGGGTCGGCGGGGCTACACCTTC.

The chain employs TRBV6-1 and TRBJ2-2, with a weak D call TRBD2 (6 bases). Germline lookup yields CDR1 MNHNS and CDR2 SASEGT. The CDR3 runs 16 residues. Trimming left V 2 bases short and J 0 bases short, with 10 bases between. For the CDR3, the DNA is TGTGCCAGCAGTGAACCTGCGGGACCGAACACCGGGGAGCTGTTTTTT. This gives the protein CASSEPAGPNTGELFF.

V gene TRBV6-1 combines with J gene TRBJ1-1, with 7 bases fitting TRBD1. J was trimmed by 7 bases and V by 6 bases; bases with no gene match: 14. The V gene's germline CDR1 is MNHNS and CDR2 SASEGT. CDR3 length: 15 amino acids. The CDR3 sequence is CASRISRDSHFEAFF. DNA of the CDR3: TGTGCCAGCAGAATTTCCAGGGACAGTCACTTTGAAGCTTTCTTT.

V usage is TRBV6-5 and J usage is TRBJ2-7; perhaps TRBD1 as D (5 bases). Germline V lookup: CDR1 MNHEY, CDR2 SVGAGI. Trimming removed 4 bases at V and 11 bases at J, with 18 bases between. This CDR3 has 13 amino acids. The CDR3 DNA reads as TGTGCCAGCAGTTCCGACGCACTTAGGGGCGAGTACTTC. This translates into CASSSDALRGEYF.

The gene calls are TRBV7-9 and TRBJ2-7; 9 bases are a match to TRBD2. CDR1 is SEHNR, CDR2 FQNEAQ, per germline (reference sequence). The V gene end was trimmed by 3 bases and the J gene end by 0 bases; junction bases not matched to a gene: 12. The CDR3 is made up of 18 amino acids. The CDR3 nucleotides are TGTGCCAGCAGCTTTACCCGGCTAGCGGGGACGAGCTCCTACGAGCAGTACTTC. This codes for CASSFTRLAGTSSYEQYF.

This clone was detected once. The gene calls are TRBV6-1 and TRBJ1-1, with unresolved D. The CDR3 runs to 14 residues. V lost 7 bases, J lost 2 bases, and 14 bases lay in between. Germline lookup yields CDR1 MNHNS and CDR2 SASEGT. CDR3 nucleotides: TGTGCCAGCACCCAAGTTGAGGGAAACACTGAAGCTTTCTTT. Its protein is CASTQVEGNTEAFF.

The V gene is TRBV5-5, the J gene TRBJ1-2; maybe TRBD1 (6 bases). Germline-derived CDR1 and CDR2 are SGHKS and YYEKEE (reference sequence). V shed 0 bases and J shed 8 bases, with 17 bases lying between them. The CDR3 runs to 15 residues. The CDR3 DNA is TGTGCCAGCAGCTTGGACGGACAGCTGGTGCGGGGCTACACCTTC. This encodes CASSLDGQLVRGYTF. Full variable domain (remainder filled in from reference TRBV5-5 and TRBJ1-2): DAGVTQSPTHLIKTRGQQVTLRCSPISGHKSVSWYQQVLGQGPQFIFQYYEKEERGRGNFPDRFSARQFPNYSSELNVNALLLGDSALYLCASSLDGQLVRGYTFGSGTRLTVV.

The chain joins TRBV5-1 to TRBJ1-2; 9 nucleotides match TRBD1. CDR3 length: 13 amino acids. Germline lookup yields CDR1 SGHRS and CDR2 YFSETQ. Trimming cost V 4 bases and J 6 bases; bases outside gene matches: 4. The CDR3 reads CASSLTGGDGYTF. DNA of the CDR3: TGCGCCAGCAGCCTTACAGGGGGCGATGGCTACACCTTC.

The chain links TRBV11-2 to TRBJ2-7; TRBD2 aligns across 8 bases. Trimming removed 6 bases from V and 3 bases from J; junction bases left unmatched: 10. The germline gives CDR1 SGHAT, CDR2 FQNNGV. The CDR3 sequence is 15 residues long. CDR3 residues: CASSTTGLGLYEQYF. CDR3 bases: TGTGCCAGCAGTACTACGGGACTAGGGCTCTACGAGCAGTACTTC.

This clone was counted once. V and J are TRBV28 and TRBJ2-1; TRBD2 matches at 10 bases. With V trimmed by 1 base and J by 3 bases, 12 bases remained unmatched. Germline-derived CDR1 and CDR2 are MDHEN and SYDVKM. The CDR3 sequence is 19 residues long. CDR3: CASSLFLGSGRAGYNEQFF. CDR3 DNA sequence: TGTGCCAGCAGTTTATTCCTAGGGAGCGGGAGGGCCGGCTACAATGAGCAGTTCTTC.

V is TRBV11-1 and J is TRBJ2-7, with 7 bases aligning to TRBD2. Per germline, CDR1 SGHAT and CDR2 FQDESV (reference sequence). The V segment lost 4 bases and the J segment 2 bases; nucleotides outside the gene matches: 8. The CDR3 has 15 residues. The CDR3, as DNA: TGTGCCAGCAGCTCTTCCGACAGCGGGGCCTACGAGCAGTACTTC. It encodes CASSSSDSGAYEQYF.

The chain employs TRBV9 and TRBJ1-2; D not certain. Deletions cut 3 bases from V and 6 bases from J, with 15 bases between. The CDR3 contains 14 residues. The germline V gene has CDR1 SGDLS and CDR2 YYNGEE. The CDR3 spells CASSAGLVGDGYTF. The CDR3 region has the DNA TGTGCCAGCAGCGCCGGACTGGTGGGCGATGGCTACACCTTC.

Here the CDR3 DNA reads TGTGCCAGCAGCCCTAATACCGGGACTAGCGGTTTCGAGCAGTACTTC. This codes for CASSPNTGTSGFEQYF. The chain uses TRBV4-2 and TRBJ2-7, with TRBD2 matching 11 bases. Trimming took 4 bases from V and 6 from J; bases not matched to a gene: 11. Germline V lookup: CDR1 LGHNA, CDR2 YNFKEQ. The CDR3 contains 16 residues.

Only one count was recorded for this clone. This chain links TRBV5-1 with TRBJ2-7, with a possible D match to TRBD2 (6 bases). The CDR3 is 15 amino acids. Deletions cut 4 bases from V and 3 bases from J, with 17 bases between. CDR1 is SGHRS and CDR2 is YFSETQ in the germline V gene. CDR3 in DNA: TGCGCCAGCAGCCCGGGGCCGGGACTTGGCTACGAGCAGTACTTC. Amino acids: CASSPGPGLGYEQYF.

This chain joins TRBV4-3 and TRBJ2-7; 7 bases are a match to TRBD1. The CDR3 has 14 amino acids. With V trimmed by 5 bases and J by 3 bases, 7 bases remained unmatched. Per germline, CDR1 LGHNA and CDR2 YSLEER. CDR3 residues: CASSDRVEYYEQYF. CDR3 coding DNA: TGCGCCAGCAGCGACAGGGTAGAGTACTACGAGCAGTACTTC.

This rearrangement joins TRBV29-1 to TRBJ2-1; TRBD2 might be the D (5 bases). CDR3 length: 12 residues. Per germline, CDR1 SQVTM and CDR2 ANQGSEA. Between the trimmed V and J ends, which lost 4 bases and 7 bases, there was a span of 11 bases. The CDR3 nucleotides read TGCAGCGTTGTCGCGGGCGGGAATGAGCAGTTCTTC. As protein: CSVVAGGNEQFF.

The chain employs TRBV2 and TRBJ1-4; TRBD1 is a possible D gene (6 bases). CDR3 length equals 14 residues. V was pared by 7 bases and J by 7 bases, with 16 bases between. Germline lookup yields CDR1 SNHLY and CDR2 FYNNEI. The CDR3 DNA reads TGTGCCAGCACCCGGGACATCCCAAGTGAAAAACTGTTTTTT. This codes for CASTRDIPSEKLFF.

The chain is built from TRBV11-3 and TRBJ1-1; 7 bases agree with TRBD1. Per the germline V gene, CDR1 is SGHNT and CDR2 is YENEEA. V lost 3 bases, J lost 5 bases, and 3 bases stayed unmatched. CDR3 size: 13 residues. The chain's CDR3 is CASSLNRGTEAFF. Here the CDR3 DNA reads TGTGCCAGCAGCTTGAACAGGGGTACTGAAGCTTTCTTT.

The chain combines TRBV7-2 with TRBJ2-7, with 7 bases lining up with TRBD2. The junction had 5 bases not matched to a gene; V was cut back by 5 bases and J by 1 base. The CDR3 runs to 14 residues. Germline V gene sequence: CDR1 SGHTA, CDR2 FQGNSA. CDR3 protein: CASSPSGGSYEQYF. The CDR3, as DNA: TGTGCCAGCAGCCCCTCGGGAGGATCCTACGAGCAGTACTTC.

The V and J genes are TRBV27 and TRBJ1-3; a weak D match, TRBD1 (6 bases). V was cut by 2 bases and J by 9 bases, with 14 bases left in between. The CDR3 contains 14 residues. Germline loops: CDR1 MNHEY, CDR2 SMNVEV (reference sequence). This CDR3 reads CASSLTGNGPTIYF. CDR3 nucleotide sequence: TGTGCCAGCAGTTTAACAGGGAACGGACCCACCATATATTTT.

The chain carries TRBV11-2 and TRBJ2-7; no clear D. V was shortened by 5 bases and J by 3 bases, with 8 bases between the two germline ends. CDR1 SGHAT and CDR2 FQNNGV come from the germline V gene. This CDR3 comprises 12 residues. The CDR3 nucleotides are TGTGCCAGCAGCCCCAACAGCTACGAGCAGTACTTC. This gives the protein CASSPNSYEQYF.

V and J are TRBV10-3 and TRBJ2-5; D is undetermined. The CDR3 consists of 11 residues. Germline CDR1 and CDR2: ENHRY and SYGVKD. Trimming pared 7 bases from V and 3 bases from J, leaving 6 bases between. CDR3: CAITSEETQYF. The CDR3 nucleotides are TGTGCCATCACGTCAGAAGAGACCCAGTACTTC.

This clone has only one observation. The CDR3 nucleotides are TGTGCCAGCAGTGAAATAGCGGGAGTGGGGGCCAAAAACATTCAGTACTTC. Residues: CASSEIAGVGAKNIQYF. This rearrangement joins TRBV2 to TRBJ2-4, with 9 positions matching TRBD2. The V and J ends lost 2 bases and 1 base, in that order; junction bases with no gene match: 6. The CDR3 length is 17 residues. CDR1 SNHLY and CDR2 FYNNEI come from the germline V gene. The full variable domain, with the rest looked up from reference TRBV2 and TRBJ2-4, is EPEVTQTPSHQVTQMGQEVILRCVPISNHLYFYWYRQILGQKVEFLVSFYNNEISEKSEIFDDQFSVERPDGSNFTLKIRSTKLEDSAMYFCASSEIAGVGAKNIQYFGAGTRLSVL.

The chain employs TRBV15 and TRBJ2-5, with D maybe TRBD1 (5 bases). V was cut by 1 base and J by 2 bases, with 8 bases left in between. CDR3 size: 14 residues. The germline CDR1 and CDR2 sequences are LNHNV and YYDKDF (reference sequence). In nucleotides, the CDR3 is TGTGCCACCAGCAGAGGAAGACAGCAAGAGACCCAGTACTTC. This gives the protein CATSRGRQQETQYF.

The CDR3 DNA sequence: TGCGCCAGCAGCCAAGGGGAACAGGTGGGTCAGCCCCAGCATTTT. Translating gives CASSQGEQVGQPQHF. This chain joins TRBV4-3 and TRBJ1-5, with D possibly TRBD1 on 5 matching bases. V was clipped by 1 base and J by 6 bases, with 13 bases between them. The CDR3 is 15 residues long. CDR1 LGHNA and CDR2 YSLEER come from the germline V gene.

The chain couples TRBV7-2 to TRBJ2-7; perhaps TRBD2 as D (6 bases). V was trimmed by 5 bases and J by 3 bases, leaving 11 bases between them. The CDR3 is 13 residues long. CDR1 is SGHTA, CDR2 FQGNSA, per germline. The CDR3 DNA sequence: TGTGCCAGCAGCCGGGACTTCTACTACGAGCAGTACTTC. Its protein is CASSRDFYYEQYF.

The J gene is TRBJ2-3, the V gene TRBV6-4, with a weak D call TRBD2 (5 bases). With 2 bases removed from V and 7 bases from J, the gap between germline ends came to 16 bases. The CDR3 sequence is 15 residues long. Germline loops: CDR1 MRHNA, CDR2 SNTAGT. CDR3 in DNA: TGTGCCAGCAGTGACAACGCGGACCGAGGGTATACGCAGTATTTT. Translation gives CASSDNADRGYTQYF.

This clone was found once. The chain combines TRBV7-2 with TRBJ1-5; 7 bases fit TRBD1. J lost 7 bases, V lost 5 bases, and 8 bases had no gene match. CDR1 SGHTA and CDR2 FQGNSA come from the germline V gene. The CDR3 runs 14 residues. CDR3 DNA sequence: TGTGCCAGCAGCGAAAGACAGGGAAACCAGCCCCAGCATTTT. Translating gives CASSERQGNQPQHF.

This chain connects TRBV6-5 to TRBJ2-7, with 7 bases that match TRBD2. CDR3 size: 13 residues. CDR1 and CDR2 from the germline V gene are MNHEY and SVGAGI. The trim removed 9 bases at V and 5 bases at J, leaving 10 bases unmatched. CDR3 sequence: CARRRSGTHEQYF. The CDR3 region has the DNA TGTGCCAGGAGGAGAAGCGGGACCCACGAGCAGTACTTC.

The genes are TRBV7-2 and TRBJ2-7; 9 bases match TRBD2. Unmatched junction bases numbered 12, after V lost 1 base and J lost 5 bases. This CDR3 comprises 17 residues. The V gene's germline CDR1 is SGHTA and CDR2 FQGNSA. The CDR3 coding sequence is TGTGCCAGCAGCTTAGTGAGTCTGGGCGGGAGGGCTAACGAGCAGTACTTC. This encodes CASSLVSLGGRANEQYF.